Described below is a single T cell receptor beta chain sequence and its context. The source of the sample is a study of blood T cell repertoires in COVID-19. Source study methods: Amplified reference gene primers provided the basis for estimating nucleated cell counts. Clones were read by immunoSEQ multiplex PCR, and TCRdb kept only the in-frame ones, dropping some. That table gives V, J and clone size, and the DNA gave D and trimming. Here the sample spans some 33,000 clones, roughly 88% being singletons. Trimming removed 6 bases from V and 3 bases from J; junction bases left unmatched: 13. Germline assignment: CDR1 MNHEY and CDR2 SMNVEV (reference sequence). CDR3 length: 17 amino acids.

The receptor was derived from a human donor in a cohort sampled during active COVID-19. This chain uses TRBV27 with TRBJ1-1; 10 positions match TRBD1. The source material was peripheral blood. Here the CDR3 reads CASSPYPDRGSHTEAFF. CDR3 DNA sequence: TGTGCCAGCAGCCCATACCCGGACAGGGGGTCCCACACTGAAGCTTTCTTT.